These 32 T cell receptor beta chains were all obtained from the same sample, sequenced in a study of blood T cell repertoires in COVID-19. This table comes from immunoSEQ multiplex PCR, and its TCRdb copy is limited to in-frame clones, with some not included. The sample holds over 200,000 clones, just over 85% seen once. The source material was peripheral blood. The receptors derive from a man between 18 and 29 years old with active or convalescent COVID-19.

This clone was picked up one time. The DNA for the CDR3 is TGCAGCGTTGTTCCTAGCCAAAGCTCCTACGAGCAGTACTTC. Its translation is CSVVPSQSSYEQYF. V usage is TRBV29-1 and J usage is TRBJ2-7, with a tentative D call TRBD2 (5 bases). From germline, CDR1 is SQVTM and CDR2 ANQGSEA. The CDR3 is made up of 14 amino acids. With 4 bases removed from V and 0 bases from J, the gap between germline ends came to 13 bases.

This clone was observed a single time. This chain links TRBV7-9 with TRBJ1-4, with D hard to call. Trimming pared 1 base from V and 3 bases from J, leaving 12 bases between. In germline, CDR1 is SEHNR, CDR2 FQNEAQ (reference sequence). CDR3 length: 16 amino acids. CDR3 loop: CASSLVGSPANEKLFF. DNA of the CDR3: TGTGCCAGCAGCTTAGTTGGCTCTCCAGCTAATGAAAAACTGTTTTTT.

In this sample, this clone turned up once. This chain uses TRBV19 with TRBJ1-2, with D unresolved. V was shortened by 5 bases and J by 8 bases, with 24 bases between the two germline ends. The CDR3 loop spans 16 amino acids. Germline CDR1 LNHDA, CDR2 SQIVND (reference sequence). Here the CDR3 DNA reads TGTGCCAGTAGTCCCACGGCGCTGCTTAACTATGTAGGCTACACCTTC. Encoded protein: CASSPTALLNYVGYTF. The full variable domain, with the rest looked up from reference TRBV19 and TRBJ1-2, is DGGITQSPKYLFRKEGQNVTLSCEQNLNHDAMYWYRQDPGQGLRLIYYSQIVNDFQKGDIAEGYSVSREKKESFPLTVTSAQKNPTAFYLCASSPTALLNYVGYTFGSGTRLTVV.

This chain uses TRBV5-1 with TRBJ2-7; TRBD2 is a possible D gene (5 bases). The germline V and J ends were trimmed by 0 bases and 2 bases, with 9 bases remaining between them. This CDR3 is 14 amino acids long. The germline CDR1 and CDR2 sequences are SGHRS and YFSETQ. For the CDR3, the DNA is TGCGCCAGCAGCTTGGATGCGGGCCCCTACGAGCAGTACTTC. Translating it yields CASSLDAGPYEQYF.

This clone is a singleton in its sample. V and J are TRBV6-1 and TRBJ2-5; TRBD2 matches 8 bases. V shed 3 bases and J 3 bases; nucleotides not matched to a gene: 9. The germline V gene has CDR1 MNHNS and CDR2 SASEGT. The CDR3 has 16 amino acids. The CDR3 is CASSDSASGFKETQYF. The CDR3 bases are TGTGCCAGCAGTGATTCGGCTAGCGGGTTTAAAGAGACCCAGTACTTC.

The chain carries TRBV28 and TRBJ1-2, with D possibly TRBD1 on 6 matching bases. The CDR3 length is 13 residues. Germline V gene sequence: CDR1 MDHEN, CDR2 SYDVKM. V shed 6 bases and J shed 7 bases, with 15 bases lying between them. The CDR3 spells CASRQHTGTGYTF. Written as DNA, the CDR3 is TGTGCCAGCAGGCAACACACAGGGACTGGCTACACCTTC.

In the case of this clone: Other nucleotide sequences in the sample specify the same CDR3. This chain links TRBV9 with TRBJ1-2; D gene unclear. Germline CDR1 is SGDLS and CDR2 is YYNGEE. The V end was cut by 3 bases, the J end by 4 bases, with 7 bases between. This CDR3 region has 12 residues. CDR3 in DNA: TGTGCCAGCAGCGCGAGCGGCTATGGCTACACCTTC. It translates to CASSASGYGYTF.

V gene TRBV29-1 combines with J gene TRBJ2-6; 7 nucleotides match TRBD2. The CDR3 length is 15 residues. V gave up 6 bases and J gave up 2 bases; unmatched junction bases: 7. Germline CDR1 is SQVTM and CDR2 is ANQGSEA. For the CDR3, the DNA is TGCAGCGTCCGGGGGGAGAGGGCTGGGGCCAACGTCCTGACTTTC. It encodes CSVRGERAGANVLTF.

V is TRBV5-1 and J is TRBJ1-1; 7 bases align to TRBD1. With 4 bases clipped from V and 14 bases from J, the junction kept 20 bases outside the gene matches. The V gene's germline CDR1 is SGHRS and CDR2 YFSETQ. This CDR3 spans 15 amino acids. CDR3 bases: TGCGCCAGCAGCGACCAACAGGGGTGGCCCATTGTGTGGTTCTTT. Translating it yields CASSDQQGWPIVWFF.

CDR3 in amino acids: CASSYSGLYEQFF. CDR3 DNA: TGTGCCAGCAGTTACTCGGGACTTTATGAGCAGTTCTTC. V gene TRBV6-5 combines with J gene TRBJ2-1, with D possibly TRBD2 on 6 matching bases. Between the trimmed V and J ends, which lost 0 bases and 8 bases, there was a span of 8 bases. The CDR3 length is 13 residues. Germline V gives CDR1 MNHEY, CDR2 SVGAGI.

The chain couples TRBV10-2 to TRBJ1-2; 10 positions match TRBD1. The CDR3 extends over 16 amino acids. Germline assignment: CDR1 WSHSY and CDR2 SAAADI. V lost 0 bases to trimming and J lost 4 bases; unmatched junction nucleotides: 5. DNA of the CDR3: TGCGCCAGCAGTGAGTCAGGAAGGACAGGGGGCTATGGCTACACCTTC. Amino acid sequence: CASSESGRTGGYGYTF.

The V and J genes are TRBV30 and TRBJ2-2; D gene ambiguous. The CDR3 consists of 14 residues. The ends were cut back, 2 bases at V and 4 bases at J, with 11 bases in the middle. Looked up from germline, CDR1 is GTSNPN and CDR2 is SVGIG (reference sequence). The CDR3 reads CAWSPNVITGELFF. CDR3 bases: TGTGCCTGGAGTCCTAACGTGATCACCGGGGAGCTGTTTTTT.

This chain uses TRBV28 with TRBJ1-4; no clear D. Germline lookup yields CDR1 MDHEN and CDR2 SYDVKM. With 5 bases removed from V and 0 bases from J, the gap between germline ends came to 10 bases. CDR3 length: 15 residues. In DNA form, the CDR3 reads TGTGCCAGCAGTGCCGAGGGTGCAACTAATGAAAAACTGTTTTTT. Amino acid sequence: CASSAEGATNEKLFF.

V is TRBV28 and J is TRBJ1-1; 9 bases line up with TRBD1. Unmatched junction bases numbered 18, after V lost 5 bases and J lost 2 bases. Germline V gene lookup returns CDR1 MDHEN and CDR2 SYDVKM. The CDR3 is 19 residues long. The CDR3 nucleotides read TGTGCCAGCAGTCCCCCTCCAGGACAGGGGTGGGGAAAAAACACTGAAGCTTTCTTT. Protein product: CASSPPPGQGWGKNTEAFF.

The chain joins TRBV6-5 to TRBJ2-7; maybe TRBD1 (5 bases). The CDR3 totals 14 residues. The germline gives CDR1 MNHEY, CDR2 SVGAGI. V was clipped by 7 bases and J by 3 bases, with 16 bases between them. The DNA for the CDR3 is TGTGCCAGCACTTTACAGGAGCCATACTACGAGCAGTACTTC. As protein: CASTLQEPYYEQYF.

The chain is built from TRBV5-4 and TRBJ2-7; TRBD2 agrees at 10 bases. The CDR3 contains 15 residues. After removal of 3 bases from V and 5 bases from J, the junction contained 8 bases not matched to a gene. Germline assignment: CDR1 SGHNT and CDR2 YYREEE (reference sequence). As DNA, the CDR3 is TGTGCCAGCAGCTACCCTAGCGGGAGTATCCACGAGCAGTACTTC. Its protein product is CASSYPSGSIHEQYF.

The chain links TRBV4-2 to TRBJ2-1; TRBD2 aligns across 10 bases. The CDR3 loop spans 16 amino acids. CDR1 and CDR2 from the germline V gene are LGHNA and YNFKEQ. The ends lost 3 bases at V and 2 bases at J; junction bases unmatched: 4. The CDR3 sequence: CASSHRSGRAYNEQFF. DNA for the CDR3: TGTGCCAGCAGCCATCGCAGCGGGAGGGCCTACAATGAGCAGTTCTTC.

This clone has just one count. This rearrangement joins TRBV14 to TRBJ1-1; tentatively, D is TRBD1 (5 bases). This CDR3 is built from 17 residues. Between the trimmed V and J ends, which lost 2 bases and 0 bases, there was a span of 16 bases. Germline V gives CDR1 SGHDN, CDR2 FVKESK. The CDR3 loop reads CASSQWQGSGVNTEAFF. The CDR3 DNA reads TGTGCCAGCAGCCAATGGCAGGGCAGTGGAGTGAACACTGAAGCTTTCTTT.

This clone has only one observation. The chain uses TRBV6-8 and TRBJ2-7, with 14 bases aligning to TRBD2. The J segment lost 5 bases and the V segment lost 5 bases, leaving 11 bases of the junction unmatched. CDR1 and CDR2 from the germline V gene are MNHGY and SAAAGT. The CDR3 runs to 17 residues. The CDR3 DNA reads as TGTGCCAGCAGTCCCGGGACTAGCGGGAGTTATTTCCACGAGCAGTACTTC. Residues: CASSPGTSGSYFHEQYF.

This clone was picked up one time. The chain carries TRBV27 and TRBJ1-2, with 9 bases lining up with TRBD1. Germline V gene data show CDR1 as MNHEY and CDR2 as SMNVEV (reference sequence). There are 14 residues in the CDR3. Unmatched junction bases numbered 7, after V lost 5 bases and J lost 6 bases. The CDR3 region has the DNA TGTGCCAGCAGTCCGGACAGGGGCAATAATGGCTACACCTTC. Its protein product is CASSPDRGNNGYTF.

The rearrangement links TRBV15 to TRBJ1-5, with 7 bases fitting TRBD1. Germline CDR1 is LNHNV and CDR2 is YYDKDF (reference sequence). Trimming cost V 4 bases and J 0 bases; bases outside gene matches: 6. This CDR3 has 16 residues. DNA of the CDR3: TGTGCCACCAGCACACTCAGGGGGTATAGCAATCAGCCCCAGCATTTT. Translating gives CATSTLRGYSNQPQHF.

This clone was observed once. This sequence joins TRBV7-2 and TRBJ2-3, with D perhaps matching TRBD1 (5 bases). The CDR3 covers 16 residues. The germline gives CDR1 SGHTA, CDR2 FQGNSA. Trimming pared 2 bases from V and 0 bases from J, leaving 12 bases between. In DNA form, the CDR3 reads TGTGCCAGCAGCTTAACCCCCAGGGCCAGCACAGATACGCAGTATTTT. It is translated as CASSLTPRASTDTQYF.

V is TRBV19 and J is TRBJ2-1, with 11 bases that match TRBD2. The CDR3 runs to 15 residues. CDR1 and CDR2 (germline): LNHDA, SQIVND (reference sequence). Trimming at V came to 8 bases and at J to 13 bases, leaving 16 bases not matched to a gene. This CDR3 reads CASALLAGLAASQFF. In DNA, the CDR3 is TGTGCCAGTGCGCTTCTGGCGGGACTAGCGGCCTCCCAGTTCTTC.

The CDR3 nucleotides are TGTGCCAGCAGCGCCAGGGTCCCGATGACCTACGAGCAGTACTTC. It translates to CASSARVPMTYEQYF. The V call is TRBV5-6, the J call TRBJ2-7, with a tentative D call TRBD1 (5 bases). This CDR3 spans 15 amino acids. V lost 4 bases and J lost 2, with 16 bases in between. The germline V gene has CDR1 SGHDT and CDR2 YYEEEE.

This clone was counted once. This chain links TRBV29-1 with TRBJ2-7; 8 nucleotides match TRBD1. V trimming: 4 bases; J trimming: 4 bases; junction bases outside the gene matches: 3. The CDR3 length is 12 residues. Germline V gives CDR1 SQVTM, CDR2 ANQGSEA. For the CDR3, the DNA is TGCAGCGTTGCCAGGGGGCGGTACGAGCAGTACTTC. This encodes CSVARGRYEQYF.

V and J are TRBV11-2 and TRBJ2-7; D is possibly TRBD2 (6 bases). V was shortened by 0 bases and J by 0 bases, with 6 bases between the two germline ends. CDR1 and CDR2 (germline): SGHAT, FQNNGV. This CDR3 is 14 amino acids long. The CDR3 is CASSLELASYEQYF. In nucleotides, the CDR3 is TGTGCCAGCAGCTTAGAACTAGCCTCCTACGAGCAGTACTTC. The full variable domain, rest sourced from reference TRBV11-2 and TRBJ2-7, is EAGVAQSPRYKIIEKRQSVAFWCNPISGHATLYWYQQILGQGPKLLIQFQNNGVVDDSQLPKDRFSAERLKGVDSTLKIQPAKLEDSAVYLCASSLELASYEQYFGPGTRLTVT.

The V call is TRBV30, the J call TRBJ1-1, with D tentatively TRBD1 (6 bases). The CDR3 totals 11 residues. Germline V gives CDR1 GTSNPN, CDR2 SVGIG (reference sequence). V gave up 5 bases and J gave up 11 bases, with 15 bases separating them. For the CDR3, the DNA is TGTGCCTGGGCAAGGGCGGGGGCGGCTTTCTTT. Amino acids: CAWARAGAAFF.

This rearrangement joins TRBV15 to TRBJ2-1; 9 positions match TRBD2. CDR3 length: 15 residues. V was pared by 3 bases and J by 4 bases, with 4 bases of the junction left unmatched. The germline V gene has CDR1 LNHNV and CDR2 YYDKDF (reference sequence). CDR3 in amino acids: CATSSGREGYNEQFF. The CDR3 nucleotides are TGTGCCACCAGCAGTGGGCGGGAGGGTTACAATGAGCAGTTCTTC.

J is TRBJ2-2 and V is TRBV6-5, with a tentative D call TRBD2 (5 bases). The V gene lost 3 bases and the J gene lost 2 bases, with 10 bases spanning the gap. Germline assignment: CDR1 MNHEY and CDR2 SVGAGI. The CDR3 is made up of 15 amino acids. The chain's CDR3 is CASSYLAYNTGELFF. The CDR3 DNA reads TGTGCCAGCAGTTATCTAGCCTATAACACCGGGGAGCTGTTTTTT.

The J gene is TRBJ2-7, the V gene TRBV30; tentative D call: TRBD2 (5 bases). V was clipped by 2 bases and J by 3 bases, with 14 bases between them. Germline V gene lookup returns CDR1 GTSNPN and CDR2 SVGIG (reference sequence). The CDR3 contains 14 residues. The CDR3 sequence is CAWSNGGIGYEQYF. CDR3 nucleotides: TGTGCCTGGAGTAATGGAGGTATAGGCTACGAGCAGTACTTC.

The gene calls are TRBV25-1 and TRBJ2-7; TRBD2 matches at 7 bases. The V segment lost 6 bases and the J segment 1 base; nucleotides outside the gene matches: 3. The length of the CDR3 is 13 residues. Germline V lookup: CDR1 MGHDK, CDR2 SYGVNS. CDR3 nucleotide sequence: TGTGCCAGCAGAGGACTAGAGTCCTACGAGCAGTACTTC. Translating it yields CASRGLESYEQYF.

V usage is TRBV14 and J usage is TRBJ1-3; TRBD1 might be the D (6 bases). Trimming removed 2 bases from V and 0 bases from J, with 8 bases in between. CDR3 length: 15 amino acids. The V gene's germline CDR1 is SGHDN and CDR2 FVKESK. The chain's CDR3 is CASSQQGSSGNTIYF. The CDR3, as DNA: TGTGCCAGCAGCCAACAGGGGAGCTCTGGAAACACCATATATTTT.